This TCR beta chain came from a study of CD8+CD57+ T cells in acquired aplastic anemia (dated by TCRdb to the late 2010s). Broadly, across the study: A mean of approximately 2.9 ug of DNA, ranging from about 0.19 to 30 ug, was extracted from sorted CD4+ and CD8+ cells. CD8+CD57+ expansion was defined as frequency above the mean frequency observed in healthy subjects. What the research found in general, with its limitations: CD8+ Simpson's diversity did not differ significantly between patients and healthy controls (P=0.060). Roughly 30 CD8+ CDR3 sequences were shared between patients and controls but appeared highly expressed in patients and within their immunodominant clones.

Expansion of CD8+CD57+ cells had been shown by flow cytometry in the patients chosen for sequencing. Every patient had severe acquired aplastic anemia, diagnosed using the International Study of Aplastic Anemia and Agranulocytosis and Camitta criteria. No therapy had been received by the patients at the time of blood sampling. In the study, sorted CD4+ and CD8+ blood T cells from patients with severe aplastic anemia and from healthy subjects underwent deep sequencing of TCR repertoires. Patients were enrolled under clinicaltrials.gov protocols 00001620, 01623167, 00001397, 00071045, 00081523 and 00961064 in the USA. Ficoll-Paque density gradient centrifugation was used to isolate peripheral blood mononuclear cells. Before DNA extraction, CD4+ and CD8+ T cells were sorted with FACS or magnetic beads. The V end loses 6 bases and the J end loses 1 base, and a stretch of 16 bases separates them. Reading the germline V gene gives CDR1 MGHDK and CDR2 SYGVNS. The CDR3 goes from the cysteine to the phenylalanine over 16 residues. CDR3 DNA is the only sequence kept; it has 48 bases, read in frame from the first base.

Of note for this clonotype: The antigen it recognizes is unknown. No clone much larger than this one lies a single base away; base qualities are absent.

Genomic DNA served as template for TCR beta VDJ combination and CDR3 sequence profiling. An Illumina HiSeq 2000 was used for TCR repertoire sequencing. Concerning the study's data processing: TRBV/TRBJ rearrangement plots, CDR3 size and DJ length profiles, and Simpson's diversity index were used to evaluate the repertoires. The most abundant DNA sequence in the deep sequencing data was defined as the immunodominant clone. CDR3 amino acid sequences were screened for sharing across subjects and compared with published repertoires and the VDJdb database. In TCRdb, the public reads were trimmed at Q25 with fastp and aligned with MiXCR, with productive beta chains retained. CDR3 protein duplicates are merged, each entry listing the most common genes and DNA. TCRdb's processing, not the authors' own work, is the source of the V and J calls. In all, the sample holds about 120,000 distinct CDR3 sequences, and about 40% of those were seen once. The ten biggest clones cover over 2% of the sample.

The sequence was collected from a human donor with aplastic anemia. The chain uses TRBV25-1 and TRBJ2-4, with the D gene possibly TRBD1 or TRBD2, each one fitting 6 bases. The sample taken for sequencing was sorted CD4+, CD8+, or CD8+CD57+ T cells (not recorded which) from PBMCs. This receptor has the CDR3 CASSTGGRGAKNIQYF. The DNA is as follows: TGTGCCAGCAGCACCGGGGGCCGGGGGGCCAAAAACATTCAGTACTTC.